What follows is one T cell receptor (beta chain) and its context. It lacks a known antigen. No much larger clone exists at a distance of one base, and base qualities are not known. This entry belongs to a study of cytomegalovirus exposure and HLA in healthy donors (dated by TCRdb to about 2017). Looking at the study overall: According to an earlier analysis of around 600 of the donors, about 179 million T cells yielded over 100 million unique TCR beta sequences and about 300 Gb of sequence data. Roughly 300 gigabases of sequencing data and approximately 84 million unique TCR sequences were included in an early release covering roughly 600 HLA-typed donors. Among the roughly 400 genotyped donors, around 81% belonged to the genetic ancestry cluster associated with self-reported Caucasian donors. The aim of the study was to test whether cataloging public T cell receptors could identify signatures of past pathogen exposure. The study used immunosequencing to profile the T cell repertoires of hundreds of subjects and linked those repertoires to cytomegalovirus serostatus. In addition to the first cohort of 650 to 750 subjects, a separate validation cohort of 120 different subjects was used. To predict cytomegalovirus infection status, the study brought together high-throughput TCR immunosequencing, statistical association of individual TCRs with disease status, and machine learning. A later analysis re-analyzed previously published TCR beta repertoires from approximately 670 donors and added high-resolution HLA genotyping to study TCR occurrence patterns. In the later analysis, no new phenotypic data were used to find candidate immune exposures; instead, reliance was placed on TCR beta sequences and their occurrence across donors. To decide whether each TCR beta V gene segment behaved as functional or pseudogenic, an earlier analysis of approximately 600 of the donors relied on high-throughput TCR beta sequencing. Donor age, sex, ethnicity and CMV serostatus were compiled alongside the repertoire data. A later genetic analysis used genome-wide SNP genotypes for about 60% of the roughly 700 donors, treating that subset as a discovery cohort. All discovery cohort repertoires had been generated using a single sequencing platform. HLA typing covered class I and class II loci at four-digit resolution. The number of typed donors differed by locus: about 620-640 for A, B, C, DRB1 and DQB1; 522 for DQA1; approximately 610 for DPA1; and some 470 for DPB1. A few DR-DQ haplotypes were treated as single units for association and clustering because of strong linkage in the cohort. Across some 400 genotyped donors of the cohort, an average of about 200,000 unique TCR beta nucleotide sequences per donor were sequenced, and approximately 17% of those sequences were non-productive. Study-level results and caveats: According to the authors, the approach could potentially be generalized to other disease states and immunological phenotypes. In this cohort, only TCR beta chains were sequenced, and detectable features were limited by the absence of alpha or paired-chain data. A group of highly shared sequence variants was considered likely to be a technical artifact of the sequencing pipeline. Most TCR sequences were seen in very few donors, while some public TCRs were found in many individuals. In a later analysis, HLA-associated TCR beta chains showed more clonal expansion and lower generation probabilities than non-associated chains that were equally common. The only immune exposure information available for the cohort was CMV serostatus. Some IMGT-functional V segments, including TRBV6-2 and TRBV6-3, could not be distinguished by the 87-base-pair reads and were therefore excluded. Because HLA typing was unavailable for some donors at each locus, only the typed subset was used in association tests. According to a later analysis, TCR association rates differed among HLA loci, with DRB1 alleles showing the most associated TCRs and HLA-C alleles showing the fewest. A total of fewer than 200 TCR beta chains were listed by the study as associated with cytomegalovirus. When HLA alleles, especially DR and DQ, strongly co-occurred, TCR associations were difficult to assign to individual alleles. Correlated functional status among segregating V segments might reflect linkage disequilibrium, but an unknown experimental factor could not be ruled out. A later analysis reported that several top co-occurrence clusters appeared linked to parvovirus B19, influenza, CMV and Epstein-Barr virus. In a later genetic analysis, a missense DCLRE1C variant was associated with V-gene and J-gene trimming of TCR beta chains, and the association was replicated in an independent cohort. According to a later analysis, most CMV-associated TCR beta chains appeared to be HLA-restricted, and the HLA associations seemed to be driven largely by CMV exposure. In a later genetic analysis, fewer N-insertions in productive TCRs were reported among donors in an Asian-associated ancestry cluster than the roughly 700-donor mean. Roughly uniform sequencing depth across donors was assumed in presence/absence analyses, although this assumption may not hold. A few of the identified cytomegalovirus-associated TCR beta chains were confirmed in vitro to be specific for cytomegalovirus antigens. In both the original and validation cohorts, the classifier was reported to diagnose cytomegalovirus status with high specificity and sensitivity. A further reported finding was that TCR beta sequences accurately predicted the HLA-A and HLA-B alleles for most subjects in the first cohort. Approximately 18 rarely observed V segments, including chromosome 9 orphons, were excluded from the earlier analysis of some 590 of the donors because counts were too low. In an earlier analysis of around 600 of the donors, most TCR beta V segments appeared in productive rearrangements about 90% or about 30% of the time, broadly matching IMGT annotations. At a false discovery rate of 0.05, a later analysis linked 16,951 TCR beta sequences to specific HLA alleles.

The CDR3 has 12 amino acids, counting the end cysteine and phenylalanine. The DNA shown is the 36-base CDR3, in frame from base 1. A distance of 9 bases separates the germline ends of V and J, which lose 5 bases and 7 bases respectively. Based on the germline V gene, the CDR1 and CDR2 sequences are SGHTA and FQGNSA. To prepare the library, the immunoSEQ multiplex PCR assay was applied. The multiplex PCR relied on a mix of 60 forward primers for TCR Vbeta segments and 13 reverse primers for TCR Jbeta segments. The CDR3 region of rearranged TCR beta genes was amplified from genomic DNA with a multiplex PCR assay. On the Illumina HiSeq System, the amplified TCR beta libraries were sequenced as 87-base-pair reads. Concerning the study's data processing: In a later analysis, 70 million to 95 million unique TCR beta chains were counted across the 650 to 700 repertoires, and roughly 9.9 million of these chains were shared by at least two donors. A nearest-neighbor algorithm error-corrected the raw reads and collapsed the reads into unique sequences, merging closely related sequences to remove PCR and sequencing errors. V, D and J gene segments were assigned by aligning CDR3 sequences to IMGT reference sequences. For a sequence to be retained, at least a six-nucleotide match to both a V gene segment and a J gene segment was required. Rearrangements were called productive when the CDR3 lacked stop codons and stayed in frame with V and J; all others were non-productive. CDR3 was defined according to IMGT convention as the region running from the second conserved V-encoded cysteine to the conserved J-encoded phenylalanine. In an earlier analysis of 550 to 650 of the donors, sequences lacking an unambiguous match to a single V gene segment were excluded. In an earlier analysis of several hundred of the donors, V segments were called functional above 56.7% productive rearrangements and were called segregating when the between-donor standard deviation exceeded 5%. A statistical classification framework was built to diagnose cytomegalovirus status from the catalog of TCR beta chain sequences. In a later analysis, V and J genes were assigned by comparing TCR nucleotide sequences against IMGT/GENE-DB human TR gene sequences. In a later analysis, CDR3 sequences and most-parsimonious VDJ recombination scenarios were assigned using the TCRdist pipeline. In a later analysis, every TCR beta chain was defined by the combination of its CDR3 amino acid sequence and its V-gene family, and reads without a unique V-gene family were dropped. In a later analysis, 450 to 600 highly shared, low-generation-probability nucleotide sequences were removed to address suspected cross-contamination and a sequencing artifact. In a later analysis, a clonal expansion index for each public chain was calculated from normalized within-repertoire ranks of inferred template counts. In a later analysis, generation probabilities were computed with a VDJ recombination model fitted to out-of-frame rearrangements, and the resulting probabilities were checked against IGoR. Hypergeometric tests were used in a later analysis to score TCR-TCR, TCR-HLA and TCR-CMV co-occurrence, with a repertoire-size bias correction applied to the TCR pairs. To estimate false discovery rates, a later analysis permuted the HLA or CMV assignments 20 times. In a later analysis, co-occurring TCRs were grouped using DBSCAN, with TCRdist sequence similarity added in when clustering inside HLA-allele-positive subsets. Repertoires with fewer than 30,000 or more than 120,000 public chains were left out of co-occurrence clustering, as were about five repertoires with anomalous nucleotide sharing. TCRdb's version of the immuneACCESS table is confined to in-frame rearrangements and falls short of the full clone set. An unresolved V gene accounts for under half of the shortfall where checked; the remainder is of unknown origin. V, J and clone size reflect that table, while D and trimming were determined from the DNA. This sample comprises about 80,000 clones, under 65% of them detected only once. The ten top clones hold 4% to 4.5% of the sample.

The cohort was made up of 650 to 700 healthy bone marrow donors. All cohort members were sampled while nominally healthy, although unrecorded immune exposures were likely present. The donor tested CMV seropositive and was one of the 289 seropositive cohort members. Each donor provided a peripheral blood sample, and peripheral blood mononuclear cells were used for TCR beta sequencing. The Qiagen DNeasy Blood Extraction Kit was used to extract genomic DNA from the blood cell samples. The receptor was derived from a male donor in good health and CMV-seropositive. The sequencing input was PBMCs. The rearrangement joined TRBV7-2 to TRBJ2-1, and possibly TRBD1, on 5 matching bases. The DNA sequence is given as TGTGCCAGCAGCCAAGGGGTGAATGAGCAGTTCTTC. Its protein is CASSQGVNEQFF.